Following are 31 T cell receptor beta chains from one sample sequenced in a study of blood T cell repertoires in COVID-19. Data came from immunoSEQ multiplex PCR; TCRdb stores just in-frame clones and leaves some out. The sample contains about 370,000 clones, 89% of which appear only once. The sample comprised peripheral blood. These receptors were taken from a woman in her 30s with COVID-19, enrolled during active disease.

CDR3: CASSAQAGVTGELFF. The CDR3 DNA follows: TGTGCCAGCAGTGCTCAGGCGGGAGTCACCGGGGAGCTGTTTTTT. The rearrangement uses TRBV2 and TRBJ2-2; the match to TRBD2 covers 7 bases. This CDR3 comprises 15 residues. Germline CDR1 reads SNHLY; CDR2 reads FYNNEI. Trimming at V came to 4 bases and at J to 4 bases, leaving 6 bases not matched to a gene.

The chain links TRBV9 to TRBJ2-4; 12 bases agree with TRBD2. V shed 0 bases, J shed 0 bases, and the junction held 4 bases outside the gene matches. CDR3 length: 18 amino acids. CDR1 SGDLS and CDR2 YYNGEE come from the germline V gene. The CDR3, as DNA: TGTGCCAGCAGCGTAGGACTAGCGGGGGAGCTAGCCAAAAACATTCAGTACTTC. Its protein is CASSVGLAGELAKNIQYF.

The rearrangement joins TRBV27 to TRBJ2-1; 9 nucleotides match TRBD2. CDR1 MNHEY and CDR2 SMNVEV come from the germline V gene (reference sequence). The V and J ends lost 7 bases and 6 bases, in that order; junction bases with no gene match: 10. The CDR3 is 15 residues long. The CDR3 DNA follows: TGTGCCAGCACCCGTTGGCGGGAGGGAGGCAATGAGCAGTTCTTC. It translates to CASTRWREGGNEQFF.

The chain has TRBV9 and TRBJ2-1, with TRBD2 matching over 11 bases. The CDR3 totals 16 residues. The trim removed 3 bases at V and 7 bases at J, leaving 9 bases unmatched. Germline V gene data show CDR1 as SGDLS and CDR2 as YYNGEE. CDR3 in amino acids: CASSEYSGGALNEQFF. For the CDR3, the DNA is TGTGCCAGCAGCGAGTATAGCGGGGGGGCCTTGAATGAGCAGTTCTTC.

The chain uses TRBV6-2 or TRBV6-3 and TRBJ2-1, with D possibly matching TRBD2 (6 bases). The CDR3 length is 14 residues. V lost 0 bases and J 15 bases, leaving 18 bases between the germline ends. Germline V lookup: CDR1 MNHEY, CDR2 SVGEGT. The DNA of the CDR3 is TGTGCCAGCAGTTACTCCCTTCCGGGACTCGGTGGGTTCTTC. Its protein product is CASSYSLPGLGGFF.

The chain is built from TRBV6-5 and TRBJ1-6; TRBD1 agrees at 7 bases. Germline lookup yields CDR1 MNHEY and CDR2 SVGAGI. V lost 6 bases, J lost 7 bases, and 9 bases stayed unmatched. The CDR3 spans 15 residues. DNA for the CDR3: TGTGCCAGCAGCCCCAGACAGGGTAACAATTCACCCCTCCACTTT. Translating gives CASSPRQGNNSPLHF.

V and J are TRBV2 and TRBJ2-7; D is possibly TRBD2 (6 bases). This CDR3 region has 17 residues. Germline values: CDR1 SNHLY, CDR2 FYNNEI. Trimming removed 3 bases from V and 0 bases from J, with 18 bases in between. Written as DNA, the CDR3 is TGTGCCAGCAGTGATCCCCAGTTGAGGGACTCCTCCTACGAGCAGTACGTC. The encoded protein is CASSDPQLRDSSYEQYV.

J is TRBJ1-2 and V is TRBV3-1 (or the pseudogene TRBV3-2); 7 bases map to TRBD1. This CDR3 spans 13 amino acids. The ends lost 4 bases at V and 8 bases at J; junction bases unmatched: 7. Per germline, CDR1 LGHDT and CDR2 YNNKEL (reference sequence). The CDR3 DNA reads as TGTGCCAGCAGCCCCGGGACAGTCGACGGCTACACCTTC. It translates to CASSPGTVDGYTF.

The chain recombines TRBV4-3 with TRBJ2-3; weak D call: TRBD1 (6 bases). Germline V gene lookup returns CDR1 LGHNA and CDR2 YSLEER. The germline V and J ends were trimmed by 1 base and 6 bases, with 14 bases remaining between them. CDR3 size: 15 residues. CDR3 nucleotide sequence: TGCGCCAGCAGCCAAGGGGGTACAGGGCGCGATACGCAGTATTTT. Its protein product is CASSQGGTGRDTQYF.

This clone occurred a few times. The chain combines TRBV29-1 with TRBJ1-5, with TRBD1 identical over 9 bases. The germline gives CDR1 SQVTM, CDR2 ANQGSEA. CDR3 length: 14 residues. Germline trimming cut 4 bases from V and 6 bases from J; bases unmatched to any gene: 7. CDR3 bases: TGCAGCGTTGGGTACAGGGGGCCCGGTCAGCCCCAGCATTTT. It is translated as CSVGYRGPGQPQHF.

This clone was picked up a small number of times. DNA of the CDR3: TGTGCCAGCAGCCATAACAGGGCTGGGGAAAAACTGTTTTTT. Protein: CASSHNRAGEKLFF. The rearrangement uses TRBV11-2 and TRBJ1-4, with D maybe TRBD1 (6 bases). V lost 5 bases, J lost 8 bases, and 15 bases lay in between. The CDR3 covers 14 residues. Germline V CDR1 and CDR2: SGHAT, FQNNGV.

The chain couples TRBV19 to TRBJ1-2; 7 bases map to TRBD1. The CDR3 totals 13 residues. Germline V CDR1 and CDR2: LNHDA, SQIVND (reference sequence). Trimming at V came to 3 bases and at J to 7 bases, leaving 5 bases not matched to a gene. The CDR3 region is CASSIDRVFGYTF. The CDR3 DNA is TGTGCCAGTAGTATCGACAGGGTGTTTGGCTACACCTTC. The complete variable domain, with remaining parts taken from reference TRBV19 and TRBJ1-2, reads DGGITQSPKYLFRKEGQNVTLSCEQNLNHDAMYWYRQDPGQGLRLIYYSQIVNDFQKGDIAEGYSVSREKKESFPLTVTSAQKNPTAFYLCASSIDRVFGYTFGSGTRLTVV.

The V and J genes are TRBV2 and TRBJ1-6; D not certain. V dropped 5 bases and J dropped 9 bases, with 17 bases sitting between them. The CDR3 contains 15 residues. From germline, CDR1 is SNHLY and CDR2 FYNNEI. CDR3 sequence (DNA): TGTGCCAGCAGTACGGGAACTCACCCCACTTCACCCCTCCACTTT. Residues: CASSTGTHPTSPLHF.

This sequence joins TRBV6-5 and TRBJ1-6; D unresolved. Trimming removed 6 bases from V and 4 bases from J, with 4 bases in between. The germline gives CDR1 MNHEY, CDR2 SVGAGI. The CDR3 totals 12 residues. In DNA form, the CDR3 reads TGTGCCAGCAGCCTGTATAATTCACCCCTCCACTTT. Translation gives CASSLYNSPLHF.

The rearrangement joins TRBV29-1 to TRBJ1-2; D possibly corresponds to TRBD1 (6 bases). The CDR3 contains 13 residues. Per germline, CDR1 SQVTM and CDR2 ANQGSEA. V lost 5 bases and J lost 6, with 16 bases in between. The CDR3 spells CSVFSGDFHGYTF. In DNA form, the CDR3 reads TGCAGCGTTTTCTCAGGGGATTTCCATGGCTACACCTTC.

The chain uses TRBV24-1 and TRBJ2-3; D ambiguous. V was shortened by 9 bases and J by 2 bases, with 5 bases between the two germline ends. This CDR3 comprises 11 residues. From germline, CDR1 is KGHDR and CDR2 SFDVKD. CDR3 nucleotides: TGTGCCACCGAGAACACAGATACGCAGTATTTT. This encodes CATENTDTQYF.

This clone has more than one count but fewer than ten. This chain links TRBV6-5 with TRBJ1-1; no reliable D call. The germline V gene has CDR1 MNHEY and CDR2 SVGAGI. V gave up 2 bases and J gave up 2 bases, with 12 bases separating them. The CDR3 has 15 amino acids. CDR3 DNA: TGTGCCAGCAGTTACGTCTTTACGGGAAACACTGAAGCTTTCTTT. Amino acids: CASSYVFTGNTEAFF.

The rearrangement uses TRBV27 and TRBJ2-5; no clear D. V was shortened by 1 base and J by 5 bases, with 8 bases between the two germline ends. The CDR3 sequence is 13 residues long. Germline V gene sequence: CDR1 MNHEY, CDR2 SMNVEV (reference sequence). The CDR3 DNA is TGTGCCAGCAGTTTATTGGGCACTGAGACCCAGTACTTC. Translating it yields CASSLLGTETQYF.

The rearrangement links TRBV13 to TRBJ1-6, with a possible D match to TRBD1 (6 bases). Per the germline V gene, CDR1 is PRHDT and CDR2 is FYEKMQ (reference sequence). There are 14 residues in the CDR3. Trimming shortened V by 8 bases and J by 10 bases, and 18 bases separated the two germline ends. CDR3 amino acids: CASLRGGGRSPLHF. CDR3 DNA: TGTGCCAGCCTTAGGGGGGGCGGTCGGTCACCCCTCCACTTT.

The rearrangement links TRBV4-1 to TRBJ1-4; possibly TRBD1 for D (6 bases). V dropped 6 bases and J dropped 5 bases, with 22 bases sitting between them. The CDR3 is 17 amino acids. CDR1 MGHRA and CDR2 YSYEKL come from the germline V gene. The CDR3 coding sequence is TGCGCCAGCAGTCTTATACGGCAGGGGAATAAGAATGAAAAACTGTTTTTT. It is translated as CASSLIRQGNKNEKLFF.

The V and J genes are TRBV6-2 or TRBV6-3 and TRBJ2-5; 11 bases line up with TRBD1. The CDR3 length is 16 residues. Germline CDR1 is MNHEY and CDR2 is SVGEGT. Losses at the gene ends were 4 bases for V and 4 bases for J; bases not matched to a gene: 8. CDR3 in amino acids: CASSLKRTGGPETQYF. The CDR3 region has the DNA TGTGCCAGCAGTTTGAAGAGGACAGGGGGCCCAGAGACCCAGTACTTC.

The CDR3 DNA is TGCAGCGGCGGAAAAGGCTCAGATACGCAGTATTTT. Translation: CSGGKGSDTQYF. The rearrangement uses TRBV29-1 and TRBJ2-3; the D is unclear. V gave up 7 bases and J gave up 4 bases, with 12 bases separating them. Germline CDR1 SQVTM, CDR2 ANQGSEA. The CDR3 contains 12 residues.

The chain employs TRBV5-6 and TRBJ2-7; TRBD1 aligns across 8 bases. The V segment lost 2 bases and the J segment 0 bases; nucleotides outside the gene matches: 1. CDR1 is SGHDT, CDR2 YYEEEE, per germline. CDR3 size: 14 residues. The chain's CDR3 is CASSFGQGSYEQYV. CDR3 DNA sequence: TGTGCCAGCAGCTTTGGACAGGGCTCCTACGAGCAGTACGTC.

This clone was detected only once. This rearrangement joins TRBV6-2 or TRBV6-3 to TRBJ2-7, with 12 bases aligning to TRBD2. CDR3 length: 15 amino acids. The V segment lost 5 bases and the J segment 10 bases; nucleotides outside the gene matches: 12. CDR1 is MNHEY and CDR2 is SVGEGT in the germline V gene. CDR3 loop: CASSDPSGGAYGQYF. The CDR3 coding sequence is TGTGCCAGCAGTGACCCTAGCGGGGGGGCCTATGGACAGTACTTC.

This chain links TRBV6-2 or TRBV6-3 with TRBJ1-1; 7 nucleotides match TRBD1. CDR3 length: 13 residues. The V and J ends lost 6 bases and 5 bases, in that order; junction bases with no gene match: 6. CDR1 and CDR2 from the germline V gene are MNHEY and SVGEGT. CDR3: CASSLAGGTEAFF. CDR3 DNA sequence: TGTGCCAGCAGCTTGGCAGGGGGAACTGAAGCTTTCTTT.

This clone occurred once. The chain carries TRBV9 and TRBJ1-3; TRBD1 matches 10 bases. Germline CDR1 and CDR2: SGDLS and YYNGEE. CDR3 length: 16 residues. The V and J ends lost 0 bases and 3 bases, in that order; junction bases with no gene match: 3. This chain's CDR3 is CASSVDGTGVGNTIYF. The DNA of the CDR3 is TGTGCCAGCAGCGTAGACGGGACAGGGGTTGGAAACACCATATATTTT.

The genes are TRBV28 and TRBJ2-3; a possible D gene is TRBD2 (6 bases). Germline CDR1 and CDR2: MDHEN and SYDVKM. CDR3 size: 13 residues. V was cut by 6 bases and J by 6 bases, with 13 bases left in between. The CDR3 spells CASSPGRWDTQYF. Written as DNA, the CDR3 is TGTGCCAGCAGCCCAGGGAGGTGGGATACGCAGTATTTT.

With regard to this clone: Other DNA sequences from this sample encode an identical CDR3 as well. This chain uses TRBV29-1 with TRBJ1-2; 7 bases map to TRBD1. CDR3 length: 11 amino acids. CDR1 SQVTM and CDR2 ANQGSEA come from the germline V gene. Trimming at V came to 4 bases and at J to 7 bases, leaving 3 bases not matched to a gene. For the CDR3, the DNA is TGCAGCGTTGCTGAGGGGGCTGGCTACACCTTC. This gives the protein CSVAEGAGYTF.

The chain has TRBV19 and TRBJ2-1; a weak D match, TRBD2 (5 bases). CDR3 length: 14 residues. V lost 6 bases, J lost 5 bases, and 14 bases lay in between. In germline, CDR1 is LNHDA, CDR2 SQIVND (reference sequence). CDR3 amino acids: CASSETSSHNEQFF. The CDR3 coding sequence is TGTGCCAGTAGCGAAACTAGTTCTCACAATGAGCAGTTCTTC.

The CDR3 region has the DNA TGCGCCAGCAGCTTGGGTCGGGAGGAAAAACTGTTTTTT. This encodes CASSLGREEKLFF. V and J are TRBV5-1 and TRBJ1-4, with unresolved D. CDR3 size: 13 residues. Germline CDR1 is SGHRS and CDR2 is YFSETQ. Deletions cut 0 bases from V and 8 bases from J, with 8 bases between.

The chain is built from TRBV12-3 or TRBV12-4 and TRBJ1-2; no definite D call. This CDR3 has 12 amino acids. The V gene lost 7 bases and the J gene lost 4 bases, with 10 bases spanning the gap. The CDR3 here is CASTTELYGYTF. In DNA, the CDR3 is TGTGCCAGCACCACAGAGCTCTATGGCTACACCTTC.